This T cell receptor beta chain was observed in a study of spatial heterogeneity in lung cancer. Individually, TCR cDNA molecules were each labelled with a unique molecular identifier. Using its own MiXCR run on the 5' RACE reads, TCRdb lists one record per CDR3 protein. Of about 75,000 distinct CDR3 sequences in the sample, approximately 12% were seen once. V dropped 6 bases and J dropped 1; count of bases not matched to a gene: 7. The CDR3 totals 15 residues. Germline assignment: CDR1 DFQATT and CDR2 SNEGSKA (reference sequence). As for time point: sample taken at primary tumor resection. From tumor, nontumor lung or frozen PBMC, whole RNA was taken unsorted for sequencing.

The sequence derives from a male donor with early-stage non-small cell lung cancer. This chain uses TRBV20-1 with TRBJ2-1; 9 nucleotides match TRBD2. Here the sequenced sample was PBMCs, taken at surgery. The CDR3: CSANRLADSYNEQFF. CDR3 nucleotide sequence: TGCAGTGCCAACCGACTAGCGGATTCCTACAATGAGCAGTTCTTC.